This TCR beta chain stems from a study of shared clonotypes between healthy human individuals (dated by TCRdb to 2020 to 2022). Regarding the research as a whole: A couple of women and a few men aged 18 to 49 years were included in the cohort. For each donor, CD4 naive and CD4 memory were each given three plates, CD8 naive was given two plates, and CD8 memory was given one plate. The study deeply sequenced blood TCR repertoires of about 5 healthy adults to estimate repertoire size and the extent of clonotype sharing between individuals. To increase sequencing depth and limit assay-specific biases, TCR repertoire library preparation and sequencing were carried out by different laboratories using diverse techniques. Leukapheresis yielded between about 0.85 and 9 billion PBMCs per donor.

Using the deep immunoSEQ assay, multiplex PCR amplified TCR CDR3 regions from genomic DNA. Extracted genomic DNA from each cell subset was spread evenly across all wells of several immunoSEQ 96-well plates, with each plate serving as a replicate. For sorted subsets, 150 to 250 ng genomic DNA, equal to tens of thousands of T cell genomes, was loaded into each replicate PCR. Purified libraries were quantified with a Qubit 3.0 fluorometer, sized on a Bioanalyzer 2100, and re-quantified with the KAPA Library Quantification kit. A separate single-read 150-cycle Illumina NextSeq 550 flow cell was used to sequence each immunoSEQ 96-well plate. Regarding the original processing steps: Because the immunoSEQ output held only junctional sequences and lacked quality scores, the filtering could not match the filtering applied to full-length reads. Sequences were annotated with PyIR, a Python wrapper for IgBLAST v1.9, and V/J genes and CDR3 were assigned using IMGT germline references. Reads with weak V/J assignments (E-value above 1e-6), missing CDR3, stop codons, out-of-frame junctions, or ambiguous translated residues were removed. V3J clonotypes were defined as sequences sharing an identical inferred V gene, J gene, and CDR3 amino acid sequence. To compute the percentage overlap between repertoires, the number of shared unique clonotypes was divided by the size of the smaller repertoire. Richness of each repertoire was evaluated using RTK rarefaction, the Chao1 estimator, and Recon v2.1 estimates of unobserved clonotypes. Generation probabilities for all TCRbeta clonotypes obtained by the gDNA method from a handful of donors were computed using OLGA. As stored in TCRdb, this immuneACCESS dataset retains in-frame rearrangements with V and J assigned. A fraction of the clones does not appear; measured against another copy, unresolved V genes explain less than half of the discrepancy, and the remainder lacks a known reason. For V, J and clone size, that table is used; D and trimming come from the DNA. This sample is represented by about 960,000 clones; about 80% of them were singletons. Together, the top ten hold over 1.3% of the sample.

Reading the germline V gene (reference sequence) gives CDR1 MNHEY and CDR2 SMNVEV. From cysteine to phenylalanine, the CDR3 is 15 amino acids long. Only the CDR3 portion is preserved as DNA: 45 bases, with reading frame beginning at the first base. V is shortened by 3 bases, J by 2 bases, and the region joining them spans 8 bases. Healthy HIV-negative adults with no recently reported acute infections or vaccinations were included as donors. Every donor was a Caucasian adult living in Nashville, Tennessee, USA. CD4+ T cells were enriched through magnetic negative selection, after which naive cells were positively selected on CD45RA and the remaining negative fraction served as the memory subset. Blood was obtained by leukapheresis, after which PBMCs were separated by Ficoll-Histopaque density gradient centrifugation and cryopreserved in liquid nitrogen vapor phase. Analytical flow cytometry was used to check the purity and quantity of every magnetically sorted T cell population. Genomic DNA was isolated from each sorted fraction and quantified by UV absorbance on a Nanodrop 2000c.

Findings and caveats that apply to the study as a whole: Only blood was sampled, and tissue TCR repertoires likely differ from those in blood. The small number of donors limited the genetic and exposure-history diversity represented. Larger estimated clonotype richness was generally found for naive subsets than for memory subsets. Across four donors, approximately 4.6% of naive CD4, over 3% of naive CD8, 2.3% of memory CD4, and 0.4% of memory CD8 clonotypes were shared. Based on pairwise subsampling, the degree of clonotype sharing among donors was expected to be affected by sequencing depth. Higher generation probabilities were observed for clonotypes shared by all four sorted-subset donors than for non-shared clonotypes. Even with the large sequencing depth, rarefaction of the sorted-subset datasets indicated that sequencing was incomplete.

With regard to this clone: Its specific antigen is unknown. No base quality values were provided; no much bigger clone lies one nucleotide off.

This sequence originates from a man between 18 and 29 years old in good health. Recombination linked TRBV27 to TRBJ1-6, with a tentative D gene TRBD1 over 6 matching bases. Sample: memory CD4+ T cells sorted from blood. The intended sense of this specimen's cell subset or site label: CD45RA-negative fraction. Here the CDR3 is given as CASSFRDTYNSPLHF. The DNA sequence is given as TGTGCCAGCAGTTTTAGGGACACCTATAATTCACCCCTCCACTTT.